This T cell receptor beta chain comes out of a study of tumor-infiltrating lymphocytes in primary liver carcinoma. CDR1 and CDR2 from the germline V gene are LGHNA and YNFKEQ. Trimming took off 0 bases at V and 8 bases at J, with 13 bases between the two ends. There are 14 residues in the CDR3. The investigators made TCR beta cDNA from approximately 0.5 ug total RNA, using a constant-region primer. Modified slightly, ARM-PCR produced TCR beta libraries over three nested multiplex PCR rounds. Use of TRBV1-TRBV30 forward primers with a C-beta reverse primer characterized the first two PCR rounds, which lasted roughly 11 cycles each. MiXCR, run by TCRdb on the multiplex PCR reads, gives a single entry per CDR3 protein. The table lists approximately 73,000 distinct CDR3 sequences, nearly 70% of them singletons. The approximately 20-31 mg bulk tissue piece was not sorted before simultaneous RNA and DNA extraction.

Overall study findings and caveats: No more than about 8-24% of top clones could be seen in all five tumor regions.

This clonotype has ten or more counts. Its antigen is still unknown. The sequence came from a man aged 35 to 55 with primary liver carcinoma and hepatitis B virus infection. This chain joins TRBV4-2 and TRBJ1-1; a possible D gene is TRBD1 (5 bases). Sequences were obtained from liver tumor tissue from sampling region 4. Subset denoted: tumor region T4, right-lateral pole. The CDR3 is CASSQDAGPGEAFF. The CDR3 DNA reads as TGTGCCAGCAGCCAAGATGCGGGGCCCGGGGAAGCTTTCTTT.